The 7 T cell receptor beta chains presented below share a single source sample, sequenced in a study of control samples from healthy donors and cancer patients (dated by TCRdb to about 2020). Receptor libraries were prepared by the immunoSEQ multiplex PCR assay. The table comes from immuneACCESS by way of TCRdb, which keeps in-frame sequences with V and J called. Part of the clones is missing from these tables; in studies checked, under half for an unresolved V gene and the rest for unknown reasons. In this sample the table shows some 120,000 clones, around 87% of which occur a single time. The ten largest clones represent roughly 3% of the sample. Sample: blood. The source is a man between 60 and 75 years old in good health.

The V call is TRBV3-1 (or the pseudogene TRBV3-2), the J call TRBJ2-5; no definite D call. V lost 4 bases to trimming and J lost 5 bases, with 11 bases between them. CDR3 length: 13 amino acids. CDR1 and CDR2 from the germline V gene are LGHDT and YNNKEL (reference sequence). DNA of the CDR3: TGTGCCAGCAGCCTTGCATCCGTTGAGACCCAGTACTTC. Protein product: CASSLASVETQYF.

The J gene is TRBJ1-5, the V gene TRBV19; TRBD1 agrees at 7 bases. Germline assignment: CDR1 LNHDA and CDR2 SQIVND (reference sequence). Trimming cost V 7 bases and J 4 bases; bases outside gene matches: 10. This CDR3 contains 15 residues. CDR3 sequence (DNA): TGTGCCAGTACGCTCGACAGGGACCTTAATCAGCCCCAGCATTTT. Its translation: CASTLDRDLNQPQHF.

The genes are TRBV28 and TRBJ1-3, with a weak D call TRBD1 (5 bases). CDR1 and CDR2 (germline): MDHEN, SYDVKM. The CDR3 totals 13 residues. Trimming took 7 bases from V and 4 from J, leaving 11 bases between them. The CDR3 region has the DNA TGTGCCAGCAAACGGTCAGGGGGAAACACCATATATTTT. Its translation: CASKRSGGNTIYF.

This chain uses TRBV7-9 with TRBJ2-1; D gene unclear. Per the germline V gene, CDR1 is SEHNR and CDR2 is FQNEAQ (reference sequence). Trimming cost V 2 bases and J 8 bases, with 4 bases left between them. The CDR3 is 11 amino acids. CDR3 amino acids: CASSLNDEQFF. The CDR3 coding sequence is TGTGCCAGCAGCTTAAACGATGAGCAGTTCTTC.

The chain links TRBV14 to TRBJ1-1; no reliable D call. V lost 0 bases and J 1 base, leaving 9 bases between the germline ends. From germline, CDR1 is SGHDN and CDR2 FVKESK. The length of the CDR3 is 15 residues. The CDR3 DNA reads as TGTGCCAGCAGCCAAGACCGGGCCTCGAACACTGAAGCTTTCTTT. Its protein is CASSQDRASNTEAFF. Using reference TRBV14 and TRBJ1-1 for the parts outside the CDR3, the full variable domain is EAGVTQFPSHSVIEKGQTVTLRCDPISGHDNLYWYRRVMGKEIKFLLHFVKESKQDESGMPNNRFLAERTGGTYSTLKVQPAELEDSGVYFCASSQDRASNTEAFFGQGTRLTVV.

The chain joins TRBV9 to TRBJ2-2; D might be TRBD1 (6 bases). Trimming took 4 bases from V and 5 from J, leaving 15 bases between them. Germline CDR1 SGDLS, CDR2 YYNGEE. The CDR3 spans 15 residues. In DNA, the CDR3 is TGTGCCAGCAGCTCAGAACCAGACAGGACCGGGGAGCTGTTTTTT. The encoded protein is CASSSEPDRTGELFF.

The chain combines TRBV10-3 with TRBJ2-7; the D call may be TRBD1 or TRBD2 (5 bases each). CDR3 size: 14 residues. Germline V lookup: CDR1 ENHRY, CDR2 SYGVKD. V dropped 6 bases and J dropped 2 bases, with 14 bases sitting between them. CDR3 coding DNA: TGTGCCATCAGCCCCGGGACGGCTCCCTACGAGCAGTACTTC. This sequence encodes CAISPGTAPYEQYF.